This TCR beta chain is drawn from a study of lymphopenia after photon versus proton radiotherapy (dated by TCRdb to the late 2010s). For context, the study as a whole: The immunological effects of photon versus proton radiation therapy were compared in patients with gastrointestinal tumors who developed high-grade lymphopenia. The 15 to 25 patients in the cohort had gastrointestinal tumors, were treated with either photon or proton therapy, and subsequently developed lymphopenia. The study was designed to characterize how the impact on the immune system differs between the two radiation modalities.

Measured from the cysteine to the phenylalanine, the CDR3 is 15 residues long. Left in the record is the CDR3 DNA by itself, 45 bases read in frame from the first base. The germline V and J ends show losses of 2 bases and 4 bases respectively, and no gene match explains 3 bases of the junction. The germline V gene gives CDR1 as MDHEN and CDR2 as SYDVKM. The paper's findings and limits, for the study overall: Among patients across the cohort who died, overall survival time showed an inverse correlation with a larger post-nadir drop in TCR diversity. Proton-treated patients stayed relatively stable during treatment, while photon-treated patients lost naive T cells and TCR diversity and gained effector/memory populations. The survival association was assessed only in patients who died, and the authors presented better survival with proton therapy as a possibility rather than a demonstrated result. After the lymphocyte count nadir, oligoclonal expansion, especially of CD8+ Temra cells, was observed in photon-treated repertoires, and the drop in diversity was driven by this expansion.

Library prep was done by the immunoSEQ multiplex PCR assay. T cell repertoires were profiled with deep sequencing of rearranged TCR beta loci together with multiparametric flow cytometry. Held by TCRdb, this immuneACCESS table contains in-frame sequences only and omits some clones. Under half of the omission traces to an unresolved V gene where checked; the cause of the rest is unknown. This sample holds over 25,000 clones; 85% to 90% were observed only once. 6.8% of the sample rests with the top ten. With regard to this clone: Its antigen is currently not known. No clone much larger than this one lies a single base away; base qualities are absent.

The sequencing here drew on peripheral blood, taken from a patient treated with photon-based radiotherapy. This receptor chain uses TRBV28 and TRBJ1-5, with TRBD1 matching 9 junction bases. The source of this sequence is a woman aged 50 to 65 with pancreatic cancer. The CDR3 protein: CASSLTGTGNQPQHF. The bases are TGTGCCAGCAGTTTAACAGGGACAGGGAATCAGCCCCAGCATTTT.